A single sample is the source of the 8 T cell receptor beta chains below, sequenced in a study of T cell responses to AZD1222 COVID-19 vaccine. Produced via immunoSEQ multiplex PCR; TCRdb's table is partial and in-frame only. The data hold approximately 160,000 clones, with roughly 94% observed a single time. Source: peripheral blood, taken 28 days after the second AZD1222 dose. All receptors come from an adult who received the AZD1222 COVID-19 vaccine.

This sequence joins TRBV7-9 and TRBJ1-2; possible D gene TRBD1, 5 bases. Germline V CDR1 and CDR2: SEHNR, FQNEAQ (reference sequence). Trimming removed 0 bases from V and 12 bases from J, with 11 bases in between. This CDR3 comprises 12 residues. The chain's CDR3 is CASSLAGRVDTF. CDR3 in DNA: TGTGCCAGCAGCTTAGCGGGCAGGGTGGACACCTTC.

This clone was observed once. V and J are TRBV28 and TRBJ2-3; no definite D call. This CDR3 comprises 15 residues. Trimming left V 6 bases short and J 6 bases short, with 19 bases between. Germline V gives CDR1 MDHEN, CDR2 SYDVKM. For the CDR3, the DNA is TGTGCCAGCAGCTCTGGGGTGGTGCGGACCGATACGCAGTATTTT. This translates into CASSSGVVRTDTQYF.

The chain joins TRBV18 to TRBJ2-2, with 11 positions matching TRBD2. V shed 3 bases, J shed 5 bases, and the junction held 5 bases outside the gene matches. Germline assignment: CDR1 KGHSH and CDR2 LQKENI. The CDR3 contains 16 residues. The CDR3 region is CASSPGLAGPTGELFF. The CDR3 nucleotides are TGTGCCAGCTCACCCGGACTAGCGGGTCCGACCGGGGAGCTGTTTTTT.

The chain couples TRBV12-1 to TRBJ2-7. TRBV12-1 is a known pseudogene. The CDR3 runs to 11 residues. Here the CDR3 reads CASSFSYEQYF. The CDR3 region has the DNA TGTGCCAGCAGCTTCTCCTACGAGCAGTACTTC.

The CDR3 spells CASSVGLAGVPDTQYF. The CDR3 DNA sequence: TGTGCCAGCAGCGTAGGCCTAGCGGGAGTACCAGATACGCAGTATTTT. The J gene is TRBJ2-3, the V gene TRBV9; 10 bases align to TRBD2. The V and J ends lost 0 bases and 4 bases, in that order; junction bases with no gene match: 5. Germline V gene lookup returns CDR1 SGDLS and CDR2 YYNGEE. This CDR3 comprises 16 residues.

This chain joins TRBV7-9 and TRBJ2-3, with D uncertain. Germline-derived CDR1 and CDR2 are SEHNR and FQNEAQ (reference sequence). CDR3 length: 14 residues. V lost 3 bases, J lost 0 bases, and 7 bases lay in between. The CDR3 sequence: CASSFGQSTDTQYF. CDR3 bases: TGTGCCAGCAGCTTTGGGCAGAGCACAGATACGCAGTATTTT.

CDR3 nucleotides: TGTGCCAGCAGTTCCACCGGGGAGCTGTTTTTT. It codes for CASSSTGELFF. The rearrangement uses TRBV6-1 and TRBJ2-2; D gene unclear. The CDR3 contains 11 residues. With 5 bases removed from V and 4 bases from J, the gap between germline ends came to 2 bases. Germline V gene data show CDR1 as MNHNS and CDR2 as SASEGT.

This chain joins TRBV18 and TRBJ1-4; D gene unclear. In germline, CDR1 is KGHSH, CDR2 LQKENI. This CDR3 comprises 14 residues. V was cut by 5 bases and J by 0 bases, with 7 bases left in between. CDR3 protein: CASSSGSTNEKLFF. The CDR3 nucleotides read TGTGCCAGCTCATCTGGATCAACTAATGAAAAACTGTTTTTT.